This paragraph covers one T cell receptor (beta chain) sequence. Its target is not known. Together with a sample-barcoded 5' primer, a J-beta primer mix was included in a second PCR lasting about 6 to 12 cycles. Every cDNA molecule bore a tag from a template-switch adaptor containing 12 random nucleotides. From the 5' RACE reads, TCRdb called clonotypes with MiXCR, one entry per CDR3 protein. The sample lists about a million distinct CDR3 sequences, 51% occurring once. The study recruited healthy Caucasian donors from Russia who were aged roughly 6 to 95. The CDR3 runs 16 residues. Trimming took 4 bases from V and 0 from J, leaving 15 bases between them. Germline V lookup: CDR1 SGHRS, CDR2 YFSETQ. This specimen comes from a study of blood T cells in healthy people across ages. Study conclusions and caveats: Possibly confounding the expanded clonotype changes was the fact that donor CMV status was unknown. Investigators treated diversity estimates from one million T cells as underestimates.

The sequenced material came from blood. This receptor was taken from an older woman in good health. V usage is TRBV5-1 and J usage is TRBJ2-3, with D unresolved. The CDR3 loop is CASSRGGNPSTDTQYF. CDR3 sequence (DNA): TGCGCCAGCAGCCGAGGTGGAAACCCTAGCACAGATACGCAGTATTTT.